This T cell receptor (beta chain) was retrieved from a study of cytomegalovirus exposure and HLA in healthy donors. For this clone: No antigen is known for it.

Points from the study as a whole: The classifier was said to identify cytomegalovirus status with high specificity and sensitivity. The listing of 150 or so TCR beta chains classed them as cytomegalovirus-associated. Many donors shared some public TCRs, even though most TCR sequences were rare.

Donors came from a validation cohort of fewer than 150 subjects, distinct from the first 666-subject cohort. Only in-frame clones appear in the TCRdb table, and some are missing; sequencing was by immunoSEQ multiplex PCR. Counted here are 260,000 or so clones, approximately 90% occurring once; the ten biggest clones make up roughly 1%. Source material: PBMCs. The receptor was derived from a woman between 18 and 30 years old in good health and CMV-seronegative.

The CDR3: CASSLAASTYEQYF. CDR3 nucleotides: TGTGCCAGCAGCTTAGCGGCCAGTACCTACGAGCAGTACTTC. V usage is TRBV11-1 and J usage is TRBJ2-7, with no clear D. Germline CDR1 and CDR2: SGHAT and FQDESV (reference sequence). Trimming took off 0 bases at V and 2 bases at J, with 8 bases between the two ends. The CDR3 is 14 residues long.